This T cell receptor (beta chain) is drawn from a study of cytomegalovirus exposure and HLA in healthy donors. Background on the study: The Caucasian-associated ancestry cluster contained more than 75% of the approximately 430 genotyped donors.

Broader study findings: It has been reported that TCR beta sequences accurately predicted the HLA-A and HLA-B alleles of most subjects. In a later analysis, TCR beta V- and J-gene trimming was associated with a missense DCLRE1C variant. Across all donors, roughly uniform sequencing depth was an assumption of the presence/absence analyses.

About this clone: Its antigen is currently unknown.

Both 60 Vbeta primers and 13 Jbeta primers went into the PCR. Sequencing was performed with immunoSEQ multiplex PCR; in TCRdb, only in-frame clones are kept and a portion is missing. The data contain about 84,000 clones, 85% to 90% of them singletons. CDR1 MDHEN and CDR2 SYDVKM come from the germline V gene. CDR3 length: 16 residues. With V trimmed by 8 bases and J by 3 bases, 12 bases remained unmatched. V usage is TRBV28 and J usage is TRBJ1-2; 10 bases are shared with TRBD1. The sequenced sample was PBMCs. The origin of this receptor is a man aged 18 to 30 in good health and CMV-seronegative. CDR3 residues: CASQRLDRGRDYGYTF. In nucleotides, the CDR3 is TGTGCCAGCCAGAGACTTGACAGGGGGCGGGACTATGGCTACACCTTC.